Below are 23 T cell receptor beta chains sequenced from a single sample in a study of shared clonotypes between healthy human individuals. This table comes from immunoSEQ multiplex PCR, and its TCRdb copy is limited to in-frame clones, with some not included. The data show around 700,000 clones, 72% seen once. Specimen: memory CD4+ T cells sorted from blood. The subset here: CD45RA-negative fraction. Receptors were obtained from a woman aged 25 to 45 in good health.

The chain has TRBV14 and TRBJ2-3; TRBD2 matches 13 bases. The junction had 5 bases not matched to a gene; V was cut back by 5 bases and J by 0 bases. This CDR3 is built from 17 residues. Looked up from germline, CDR1 is SGHDN and CDR2 is FVKESK. CDR3 in amino acids: CASSSTSGRRSTDTQYF. For the CDR3, the DNA is TGTGCCAGCAGCTCGACTAGCGGGAGGAGGAGCACAGATACGCAGTATTTT.

The chain is built from TRBV5-1 and TRBJ2-1; 8 positions match TRBD1. The CDR3 consists of 14 residues. The germline gives CDR1 SGHRS, CDR2 YFSETQ. Unmatched junction bases numbered 2, after V lost 4 bases and J lost 2 bases. CDR3 sequence: CASSPGQAYNEQFF. Written as DNA, the CDR3 is TGCGCCAGCAGCCCGGGACAGGCCTACAATGAGCAGTTCTTC.

The V gene is TRBV27, the J gene TRBJ2-2; D not resolved. Germline CDR1 is MNHEY and CDR2 is SMNVEV (reference sequence). Trimming took off 4 bases at V and 7 bases at J, with 4 bases between the two ends. The CDR3 is 11 residues long. CDR3 sequence: CASSSLGELFF. The DNA for the CDR3 is TGTGCCAGCAGTTCCCTCGGGGAGCTGTTTTTT.

In this sample, this clone turned up many times. The CDR3 loop is CASSPTSGASGANVLTF. The CDR3 coding sequence is TGTGCCAGCAGCCCGACTAGCGGGGCCTCTGGGGCCAACGTCCTGACTTTC. The V call is TRBV7-2, the J call TRBJ2-6; 11 positions agree with TRBD2. J gave up 0 bases and V 5 bases, and 3 bases lay outside the gene matches. The CDR3 length is 17 residues. Germline loops: CDR1 SGHTA, CDR2 FQGNSA.

This chain joins TRBV28 and TRBJ2-6, with 7 bases fitting TRBD2. The V segment lost 2 bases and the J segment 0 bases; nucleotides outside the gene matches: 1. The CDR3 runs 16 residues. Germline loops: CDR1 MDHEN, CDR2 SYDVKM. CDR3 sequence: CASSLKRGSGANVLTF. CDR3 coding DNA: TGTGCCAGCAGTTTAAAGCGGGGCTCTGGGGCCAACGTCCTGACTTTC.

The V and J genes are TRBV18 and TRBJ1-2; 9 bases align to TRBD1. Trimming took 3 bases from V and 1 from J; bases not matched to a gene: 12. The CDR3 sequence is 18 residues long. Germline assignment: CDR1 KGHSH and CDR2 LQKENI. CDR3: CASSPQGTGSTNNYGYTF. The DNA for the CDR3 is TGTGCCAGCTCACCCCAAGGGACAGGGAGCACAAATAACTATGGCTACACCTTC.

This rearrangement joins TRBV20-1 to TRBJ2-7; D unclear. This CDR3 contains 10 residues. Per the germline V gene, CDR1 is DFQATT and CDR2 is SNEGSKA (reference sequence). The germline V and J ends were trimmed by 2 bases and 4 bases, with 3 bases remaining between them. CDR3 bases: TGCAGTGCTAGACCTTACGAGCAGTACTTC. This translates into CSARPYEQYF.

The V gene is TRBV5-1, the J gene TRBJ2-3, with no clear D. The germline gives CDR1 SGHRS, CDR2 YFSETQ. Deletions cut 0 bases from V and 4 bases from J, with 12 bases between. The CDR3 length is 15 residues. The CDR3 loop is CASSLGGLGSDTQYF. Written as DNA, the CDR3 is TGCGCCAGCAGCTTGGGTGGGTTAGGGTCAGATACGCAGTATTTT.

The V and J genes are TRBV7-2 and TRBJ2-3, with 12 bases matching TRBD2. Looked up from germline, CDR1 is SGHTA and CDR2 is FQGNSA. CDR3 length: 17 amino acids. With 3 bases clipped from V and 1 base from J, the junction kept 5 bases outside the gene matches. CDR3 in DNA: TGTGCCAGCAGCTTGCTAGCGGGAGGGCATGGCACAGATACGCAGTATTTT. This encodes CASSLLAGGHGTDTQYF.

In this sample, this clone turned up a few times. This chain links TRBV2 with TRBJ2-1; 7 bases fit TRBD2. The CDR3 is 14 residues long. Per the germline V gene, CDR1 is SNHLY and CDR2 is FYNNEI. V was pared by 6 bases and J by 3 bases, with 5 bases of the junction left unmatched. CDR3 DNA: TGTGCCAGCAGCTGGCGGGAGAGCTACAATGAGCAGTTCTTC. Translated, it gives CASSWRESYNEQFF.

This chain uses TRBV28 with TRBJ1-1, with 7 bases aligning to TRBD1. Germline V CDR1 and CDR2: MDHEN, SYDVKM. V was pared by 4 bases and J by 0 bases, with 8 bases of the junction left unmatched. The length of the CDR3 is 16 residues. CDR3 protein: CASSSSSDRMNTEAFF. CDR3 nucleotide sequence: TGTGCCAGCAGTTCGTCTTCGGACAGGATGAACACTGAAGCTTTCTTT.

This clone was observed once. The rearrangement joins TRBV29-1 to TRBJ2-3; 9 bases fit TRBD1. The germline gives CDR1 SQVTM, CDR2 ANQGSEA. The CDR3 is made up of 13 amino acids. With 6 bases clipped from V and 3 bases from J, the junction kept 4 bases outside the gene matches. The CDR3 nucleotides read TGCAGCGTCAACAGGGGGCGTACAGATACGCAGTATTTT. It encodes CSVNRGRTDTQYF.

Comments on this clone: Other DNA sequences within the sample encode an identical CDR3. The chain has TRBV20-1 and TRBJ2-7; no clear D gene. Trimming cost V 3 bases and J 5 bases, with 8 bases left between them. Germline lookup yields CDR1 DFQATT and CDR2 SNEGSKA (reference sequence). This CDR3 region has 11 residues. The CDR3 coding sequence is TGCAGTGCTAGTCCCGACCACGAGCAGTACTTC. The encoded protein is CSASPDHEQYF.

V usage is TRBV5-6 and J usage is TRBJ2-7, with D unclear. Germline V lookup: CDR1 SGHDT, CDR2 YYEEEE. V was shortened by 4 bases and J by 4 bases, with 6 bases between the two germline ends. This CDR3 has 11 residues. The CDR3 DNA is TGTGCCAGCAGCCTAGTTTACGAGCAGTACTTC. Translation: CASSLVYEQYF.

The rearrangement uses TRBV27 and TRBJ2-1, with TRBD2 identical over 8 bases. The junction had 6 bases not matched to a gene; V was cut back by 7 bases and J by 4 bases. The CDR3 sequence is 14 residues long. CDR1 is MNHEY and CDR2 is SMNVEV in the germline V gene (reference sequence). The CDR3 spells CASKSGSPYNEQFF. The DNA of the CDR3 is TGTGCCAGCAAGAGCGGGAGTCCTTACAATGAGCAGTTCTTC.

This sequence joins TRBV6-1 and TRBJ2-7, with D possibly being TRBD2 (5 bases). The CDR3 is made up of 14 amino acids. Trimming took 8 bases from V and 4 from J, leaving 18 bases between them. The germline CDR1 and CDR2 sequences are MNHNS and SASEGT. CDR3 protein: CASGRREVGYEQYF. Here the CDR3 DNA reads TGTGCCAGCGGTCGCCGGGAAGTTGGGTACGAGCAGTACTTC.

The chain uses TRBV7-6 and TRBJ1-2; TRBD1 matches at 7 bases. J gave up 5 bases and V 1 base, and 10 bases lay outside the gene matches. CDR1 is SGHVS and CDR2 is FNYEAQ in the germline V gene. The CDR3 has 16 residues. The CDR3: CASSLGPGTALYGYTF. For the CDR3, the DNA is TGTGCCAGCAGCTTAGGACCCGGGACAGCCCTATATGGCTACACCTTC.

This clone showed up just once. The V call is TRBV30, the J call TRBJ2-7; D unresolved. The germline V and J ends were trimmed by 5 bases and 7 bases, with 18 bases remaining between them. The germline V gene has CDR1 GTSNPN and CDR2 SVGIG (reference sequence). This CDR3 contains 13 residues. The CDR3 region is CAWAPRARREQYF. The DNA for the CDR3 is TGTGCCTGGGCTCCTCGGGCCAGACGAGAGCAGTACTTC.

The chain combines TRBV5-1 with TRBJ2-7; D unclear. Germline V gene sequence: CDR1 SGHRS, CDR2 YFSETQ. With 4 bases removed from V and 0 bases from J, the gap between germline ends came to 20 bases. CDR3 length equals 17 residues. CDR3: CASSPYPRAVSSYEQYF. CDR3 nucleotide sequence: TGCGCCAGCAGCCCCTACCCTAGGGCCGTAAGCTCCTACGAGCAGTACTTC.

The chain uses TRBV14 and TRBJ2-5; TRBD1 might be the D (6 bases). Trimming left V 3 bases short and J 5 bases short, with 16 bases between. Looked up from germline, CDR1 is SGHDN and CDR2 is FVKESK. CDR3 length: 15 residues. This CDR3 reads CASSQDSNGFETQYF. The CDR3 DNA reads TGTGCCAGCAGCCAGGACAGCAACGGTTTCGAGACCCAGTACTTC.

CDR3 amino acids: CTSSQVLPGLAAQETQYF. CDR3 nucleotide sequence: TGCACCAGCAGCCAAGTTCTTCCGGGACTAGCGGCCCAAGAGACCCAGTACTTC. This chain uses TRBV1 with TRBJ2-5; the D segment call TRBD2 is taken from the table without a DNA check. TRBV1 is recorded as a pseudogene. The CDR3 is 18 residues long.

V is TRBV7-7 and J is TRBJ1-5, with D possibly matching TRBD1 (5 bases). Between the trimmed V and J ends, which lost 3 bases and 2 bases, there was a span of 23 bases. Per the germline V gene, CDR1 is SSHAT and CDR2 is FNYEAQ (reference sequence). This CDR3 has 19 residues. CDR3 in amino acids: CASSFGCVLGRGGNQPQHF. As DNA, the CDR3 is TGTGCCAGCAGCTTCGGTTGTGTTCTTGGGCGGGGGGGCAATCAGCCCCAGCATTTT. Full variable domain (missing parts from reference TRBV7-7 and TRBJ1-5): GAGVSQSPRYKVTKRGQDVTLRCDPISSHATLYWYQQALGQGPEFLTYFNYEAQPDKSGLPSDRFSAERPEGSISTLTIQRTEQRDSAMYRCASSFGCVLGRGGNQPQHFGDGTRLSIL.

The chain recombines TRBV5-1 with TRBJ2-3, with 10 positions matching TRBD2. CDR1 SGHRS and CDR2 YFSETQ come from the germline V gene. V lost 0 bases and J lost 4; bases outside the gene matches: 5. The CDR3 has 16 amino acids. CDR3 sequence: CASSLVAGGSADTQYF. In DNA, the CDR3 is TGCGCCAGCAGCTTGGTAGCGGGAGGATCCGCAGATACGCAGTATTTT.